The rows below give T cell receptor beta chains drawn from one sample of a study of cytomegalovirus exposure and HLA in healthy donors. Assay used: immunoSEQ multiplex PCR; TCRdb lists only in-frame clones, some missing. This sample's table reports about 200,000 clones. Input material: PBMCs. These receptors all stem from a man younger than 40 in good health and CMV-seronegative. CDR3s include the opening cysteine and the closing phenylalanine or tryptophan. The D gene is left open where the match is weak.

>14|NA|TRBV27|TRBJ2-1
TGTGCCAGCGGAGGGGCGGGGAGCGAGAATGAGCAGTTCTTC
CASGGAGSENEQFF
>13|NA|TRBV7-6|TRBJ2-7
TGTGCCAGCAGCTTAAGTCTCCGGGGCGAGCAGTACTTC
CASSLSLRGEQYF
>16|NA|TRBV5-6|TRBJ1-2
TGTGCCAGCAGCCCTATCGAGGGGGTACGTAACTATGGCTACACCTTC
CASSPIEGVRNYGYTF
>14|TRBD1|TRBV5-1|TRBJ2-7
TGCGCCAGCAGCTTCGGGACAGGTCTCTACGAGCAGTACTTC
CASSFGTGLYEQYF
>17|NA|TRBV9|TRBJ2-2
TGTGCCAGCAGCGTAGCGGGTATTGGGGGCGGAACCGGGGAGCTGTTTTTT
CASSVAGIGGGTGELFF
>16|NA|TRBV9|TRBJ2-3
TGTGCCAGCAGCCCGAGCAGGGGTATGGGCACAGATACGCAGTATTTT
CASSPSRGMGTDTQYF
>14|TRBD1|TRBV5-6|TRBJ1-1
TGTGCCAGCAGCTTGGGGGAGGGACAGGGTGAAGCTTTCTTT
CASSLGEGQGEAFF
>17|NA|TRBV19|TRBJ2-2
TGTGCCAGTAGTATTGCTGGGGCCCGAACTTACACCGGGGAGCTGTTTTTT
CASSIAGARTYTGELFF
>14|TRBD1|TRBV2|TRBJ2-7
TGTGCCAGCAGTGAAGCTGGGACAGTCTACGAGCAGTACTTC
CASSEAGTVYEQYF
>14|NA|TRBV10-1|TRBJ2-3
TGCGCCAGCAGTGAGTCGGGTGCGGGAGATACGCAGTATTTT
CASSESGAGDTQYF
>15|TRBD1|TRBV19|TRBJ2-5
TGTGCCAGTAGTACCGGGACAGGGGTCCAAGAGACCCAGTACTTC
CASSTGTGVQETQYF
>14|NA|TRBV5-1|TRBJ2-7
TGCGCCAGCAGCTTGGAAGTCCCAACCTACGAGCAGTACTTC
CASSLEVPTYEQYF
>15|TRBD1|TRBV6-5|TRBJ2-1
TGTGCCAGCAGTCTCCGGGACAGGGGAGGCAATGAGCAGTTCTTC
CASSLRDRGGNEQFF
>14|NA|TRBV6-1|TRBJ2-5
TGTGCCAGCACCAGTCTTGGGGGCCTAGAGACCCAGTACTTC
CASTSLGGLETQYF
>13|TRBD1|TRBV2|TRBJ2-7
TGTGCCGGACAGACAGGGAACGGCTACGAGCAGTACTTC
CAGQTGNGYEQYF
>11|NA|TRBV20-1|TRBJ1-5
TGCAGTGCTAGCGGTTTAAGAGCCCAGCATTTT
CSASGLRAQHF
>18|NA|TRBV19|TRBJ1-2
TGTGCCAGTAGTATAGACCTTATAACCCGACCCGGAGGCTATGGCTACACCTTC
CASSIDLITRPGGYGYTF
>13|TRBD1|TRBV19|TRBJ1-1
TGTGCCAGTATGCAGGGGGGAAGCACTGAAGCTTTCTTT
CASMQGGSTEAFF